What follows is one T cell receptor beta chain and its context. Autoimmune disease history or systemic immunosuppression was exclusionary. TCRdb keeps only in-frame clones here, not all; method: immunoSEQ multiplex PCR. The table records over 80,000 clones, less than 90% of them present only once. This sample is drawn from a study of OX40 agonist ivuxolimab in advanced cancers. The wider study: Melanoma, hepatocellular carcinoma, head and neck or renal cell cancer occurred in dose-escalation patients. One hepatocellular carcinoma and a couple of cutaneous melanoma patients partially responded.

Germline V gene lookup returns CDR1 SGHVS and CDR2 FNYEAQ. This CDR3 is built from 13 residues. Trimming shortened V by 1 base and J by 7 bases, and 10 bases separated the two germline ends. This TCR came from an adult with an advanced solid tumor such as melanoma, head and neck, liver or kidney cancer. The specimen comprised CD4+ or CD8+ T cells sorted from blood, sampled in a trial of the OX40 agonist ivuxolimab. The chain uses TRBV7-6 and TRBJ1-1; D might be TRBD1 (6 bases). The CDR3, as DNA: TGTGCCAGCAGCTTAGGAGGGGGTTATGAAGCTTTCTTT. It translates to CASSLGGGYEAFF.